The clone carrying this TCR beta chain appeared many times. Antigen: not known. The sample comes from a study of T-cell memory formation after mild COVID-19. Study information: Clusters of TCRs were largely donor specific. Study-wide findings and caveats: Day 15 to 85 contractors were CD4/CD8 balanced; later expanders leaned CD4+. Cross-reactive memory seemingly joined, as some responding clones were found in pre-infection memory.

From 5'RACE with constant-segment primers came TCR alpha and TCR beta cDNA libraries that carried sample barcodes and UMIs. MiXCR, run by TCRdb on the 5' RACE reads, gives a single entry per CDR3 protein. The table shows 200,000 to 250,000 distinct CDR3 sequences, with 15% occurring only once. This sequence originates from an adult woman who had mild COVID-19 (a few samples of this study predate the infection). Cell type and time point are not known. The sample was PBMCs or a T cell subset sorted from them (not recorded which).

CDR3: CSASVSGVPKQFF. The CDR3 nucleotides read TGCAGTGCTAGTGTGAGTGGCGTACCAAAGCAGTTCTTC. This chain connects TRBV20-1 to TRBJ2-1; D not resolved. The CDR3 totals 13 residues. Germline assignment: CDR1 DFQATT and CDR2 SNEGSKA (reference sequence). Deletions cut 3 bases from V and 11 bases from J, with 17 bases between.